Listed here is a single T cell receptor (beta chain). The sample belongs to a study of blood T cell repertoires in COVID-19. Assay used: immunoSEQ multiplex PCR; TCRdb lists only in-frame clones, some missing. Of a few hundred thousand clones listed, about 89% are singletons. CDR3 length equals 13 residues. The V and J ends lost 8 bases and 8 bases respectively, with 17 bases between them. Germline-derived CDR1 and CDR2 are SGDLS and YYNGEE. The sample taken for sequencing was PBMCs or T cells enriched from blood (not recorded which). V gene TRBV9 combines with J gene TRBJ2-1; D perhaps matches TRBD1 (6 bases). This clonotype originated in a man younger than 45 who had recovered from COVID-19. CDR3 amino acids: CASGFGGWDEQFF. As DNA, the CDR3 is TGTGCCAGTGGGTTTGGGGGCTGGGATGAGCAGTTCTTC.